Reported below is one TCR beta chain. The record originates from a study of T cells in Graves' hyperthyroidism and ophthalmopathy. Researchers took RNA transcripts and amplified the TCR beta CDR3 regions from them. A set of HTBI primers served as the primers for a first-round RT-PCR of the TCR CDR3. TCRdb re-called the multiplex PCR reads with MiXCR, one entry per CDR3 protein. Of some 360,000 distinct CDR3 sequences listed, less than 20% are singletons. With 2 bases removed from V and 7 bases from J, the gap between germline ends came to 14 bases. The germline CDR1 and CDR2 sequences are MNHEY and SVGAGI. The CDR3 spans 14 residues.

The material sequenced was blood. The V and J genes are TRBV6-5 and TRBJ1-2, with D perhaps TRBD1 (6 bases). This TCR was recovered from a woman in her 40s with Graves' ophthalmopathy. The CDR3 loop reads CASSYGQHEGGYTF. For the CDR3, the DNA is TGTGCCAGCAGTTACGGACAGCACGAGGGTGGCTACACCTTC.